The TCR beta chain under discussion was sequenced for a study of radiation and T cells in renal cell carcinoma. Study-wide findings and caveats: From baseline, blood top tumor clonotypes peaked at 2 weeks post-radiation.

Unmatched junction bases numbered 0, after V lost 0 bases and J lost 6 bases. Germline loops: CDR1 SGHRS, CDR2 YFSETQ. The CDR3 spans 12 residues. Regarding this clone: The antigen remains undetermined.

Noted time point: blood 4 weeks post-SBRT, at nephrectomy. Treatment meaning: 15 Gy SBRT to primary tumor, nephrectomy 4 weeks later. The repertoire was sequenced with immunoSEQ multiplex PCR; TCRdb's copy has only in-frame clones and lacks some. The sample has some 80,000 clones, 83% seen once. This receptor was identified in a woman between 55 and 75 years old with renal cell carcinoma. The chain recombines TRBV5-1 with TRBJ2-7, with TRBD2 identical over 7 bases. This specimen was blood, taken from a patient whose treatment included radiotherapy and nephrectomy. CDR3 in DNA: TGCGCCAGCAGCTTGGGCGGGGGCGAGCAGTACTTC. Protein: CASSLGGGEQYF.